Listed below are T cell receptor beta chains from one sample, sequenced in a study of identical twins. MiXCR, run by TCRdb on the 5' RACE reads, gives a single entry per CDR3 protein. Of roughly 720,000 distinct CDR3 sequences in the sample, 18% were seen once. The data were also submitted as part of a second study, on T cells expressing NK-cell markers.

Material: PBMCs. These receptors all stem from a woman aged 18-29 years in good health. CDR3s include the opening cysteine and the closing phenylalanine or tryptophan. The order of the fields is V gene, J gene, CDR3 protein.

v_gene: TRBV7-2; j_gene: TRBJ1-6; CDR3aa: CASSLGVSQWALHF
v_gene: TRBV27; j_gene: TRBJ1-6; CDR3aa: CASSFTGSPLHF
v_gene: TRBV10-3; j_gene: TRBJ2-2; CDR3aa: CAISDPTRPAGELFF
v_gene: TRBV4-2; j_gene: TRBJ2-7; CDR3aa: CASSQEASTYEQYF
v_gene: TRBV7-8; j_gene: TRBJ2-4; CDR3aa: CASSFTYRDGGNIQYF
v_gene: TRBV20-1; j_gene: TRBJ1-1; CDR3aa: CSARKLTVAAFF
v_gene: TRBV20-1; j_gene: TRBJ2-7; CDR3aa: CSARRSGSRTYEQYF
v_gene: TRBV5-1; j_gene: TRBJ1-2; CDR3aa: CASSLWGTGMSSNYGYTF
v_gene: TRBV10-3; j_gene: TRBJ1-2; CDR3aa: CAISKQGENGYTF
v_gene: TRBV12-3/TRBV12-4; j_gene: TRBJ1-5; CDR3aa: CASSTGTGDNQPQHF
v_gene: TRBV12-3/TRBV12-4; j_gene: TRBJ2-5; CDR3aa: CASSLAGRGYQETQYF